This T cell receptor (beta chain) was profiled in a study of blood T cell repertoires in COVID-19 (dated by TCRdb to 2020 to 2021). As for the study more broadly: Samples covering the acute and convalescent phases of COVID-19 were provided by collaborators in the United States, Italy and Spain. The material from the prospective study consisted of cDNA or gDNA derived from T cells, B-cell-depleted T cells, or PBMCs. The repertoires were released in a freely available public database intended as a resource for research on the immune response to SARS-CoV-2. Where HLA class I and class II types were available, the types were taken from metadata supplied by the sample provider, not from assay-based typing. A de-identified subject ID, COVID-19 status, age in years and sex were almost always included in the sample metadata. Samples were obtained from the ongoing ImmuneRACE study (first 160 participants) and from 1,254 subjects provided by 6 global collaborators. The dataset comprised deeply sampled blood TCRbeta repertoires from subjects exposed to, actively infected with, or recovered from COVID-19. Study-wide conclusions, independent of this receptor: The quantity of clinical and demographic metadata differed by source and by participant and was supplied without curation.

Germline trimming amounts to 4 bases on V and 6 bases on J, with 4 as the count of junction bases outside the gene matches. CDR1 MNHEY and CDR2 SVGAGI are derived from the germline V gene. From the cysteine up to the phenylalanine, the CDR3 has a length of 13 residues. Only the CDR3 portion is preserved as DNA: 39 bases, with reading frame beginning at the first base. Note on this clone: It lacks a known antigen. No qualities accompany the bases; no much larger clone lies one base away.

TCRbeta CDR3 regions were amplified from genomic DNA by means of the immunoSEQ Assay, a bias-controlled multiplex PCR. In the original analysis: Nucleated cell counts per sample were estimated from amplification of reference gene primers within the assay. To quantify the absolute abundance of each unique TCRbeta CDR3 rearrangement, sequence reads were collapsed and filtered. For each sample, productive Simpson clonality was calculated as the square root of Simpson's diversity index over productive rearrangements. The source is immuneACCESS, and TCRdb retained only in-frame sequences with V and J called. Part of the clones is not carried over; for the studies checked, unresolved V genes explain less than half of this, and the remainder is unexplained. D and trimming were read from the DNA, whereas the V and J calls and clone size are those reported in that table. The sample records fewer than 450,000 clones, around 90% of which are singletons. The top ten clones comprise over 2% of the sample.

In the prospective study, participants were about 18 to 95 years old, resided in under 30 geographic areas of the United States, and were enrolled through a virtual design. In the prospective study, participants were assigned to cohorts based on the clinical history participants reported in a screening survey and a study questionnaire. In the prospective study, whole blood, serum and a nasopharyngeal or oropharyngeal swab were collected from each participant by mobile phlebotomists. Participants in the prospective study had the option to provide additional blood draws and questionnaires over a 2-month period. Prospective study blood samples were shipped either frozen or at room temperature before DNA extraction.

Sequencing was performed on PBMCs or T cells enriched from blood (not recorded which). This TCR was recovered from a woman aged 40 to 49 with acute COVID-19. The V gene is TRBV6-5 and the J gene is TRBJ2-7, with TRBD2 matching 9 junction bases. The CDR3 protein: CASSSGLAREQYF. The DNA sequence is as follows: TGTGCCAGCAGTTCAGGACTAGCGCGCGAGCAGTACTTC.